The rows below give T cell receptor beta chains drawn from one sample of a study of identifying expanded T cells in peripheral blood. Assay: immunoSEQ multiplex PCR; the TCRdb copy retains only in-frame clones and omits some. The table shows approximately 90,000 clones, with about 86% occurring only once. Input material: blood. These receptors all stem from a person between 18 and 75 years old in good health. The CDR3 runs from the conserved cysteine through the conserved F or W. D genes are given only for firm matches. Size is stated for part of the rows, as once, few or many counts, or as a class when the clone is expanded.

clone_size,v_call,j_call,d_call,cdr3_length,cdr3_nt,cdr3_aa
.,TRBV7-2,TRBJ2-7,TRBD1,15,TGTGCCAGCAGCTTAGCGGGACAGGGTTACAGCGAGCAGTACTTC,CASSLAGQGYSEQYF
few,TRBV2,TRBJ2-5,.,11,TGTGCCAGCAGTGAAGGAGAGACCCAGTACTTC,CASSEGETQYF
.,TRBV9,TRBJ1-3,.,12,TGTGCCAGCAGCGCCCCCGGAAACACCATATATTTT,CASSAPGNTIYF
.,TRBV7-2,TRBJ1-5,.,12,TGTGCCAGCAGCTCCCCAGGCTGGCCCCAGCATTTT,CASSSPGWPQHF
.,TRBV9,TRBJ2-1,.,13,TGTGCCAGCAGCGTGCAAATGGCCAATGAGCAGTTCTTC,CASSVQMANEQFF
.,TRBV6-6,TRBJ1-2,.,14,TGTGCCAGCAGGCAAGGGGTATCGGACTATGGCTACACCTTC,CASRQGVSDYGYTF
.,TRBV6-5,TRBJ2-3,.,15,TGTGCCAGCAGTTTAGGGGACGCTGGAACAGATACGCAGTATTTT,CASSLGDAGTDTQYF
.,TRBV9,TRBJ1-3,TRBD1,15,TGTGCCAGCAGCACCGGACAGGGGGAACGCGGTGGCGTATATTTT,CASSTGQGERGGVYF
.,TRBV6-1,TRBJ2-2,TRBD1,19,TGTGCCAGCAGTGTGTCCCTTTTGGGACAGGGGGCGCGGACCGGGGAGCTGTTTTTT,CASSVSLLGQGARTGELFF
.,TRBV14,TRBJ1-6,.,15,TGTGCCAGCAGCCAAGACGCAGGGATTACTTCACCCCTCCACTTT,CASSQDAGITSPLHF
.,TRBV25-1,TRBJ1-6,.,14,TGTGCCAGCAGTGTACCTGGAAAGGAGTCACCCCTCCACTTT,CASSVPGKESPLHF
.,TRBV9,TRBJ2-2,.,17,TGTGCCAGCAGCGTAGCCGGGAACAGCGCTCCCACCGGGGAGCTGTTTTTT,CASSVAGNSAPTGELFF
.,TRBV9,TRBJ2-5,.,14,TGTGCCAGCAGCTCCCGGGTGGAAAGAGGGACCCAGTACTTC,CASSSRVERGTQYF
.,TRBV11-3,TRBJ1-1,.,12,TGTGCCAGCGGAACGGGAGGGACACGAGCTTTCTTT,CASGTGGTRAFF
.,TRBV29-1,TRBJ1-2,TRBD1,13,TGCAGCGTTGAAACGGGACAGGGATCTGGCTACACCTTC,CSVETGQGSGYTF
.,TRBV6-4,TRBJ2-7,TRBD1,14,TGTGCCAGCAGTAGGACAGGGGGCGCGGACGAGCAGTACTTC,CASSRTGGADEQYF
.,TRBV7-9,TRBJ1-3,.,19,TGTGCCAGCAGCTTAGTTGGGGGGACCGCCGATATCTCTGGAAACACCATATATTTT,CASSLVGGTADISGNTIYF
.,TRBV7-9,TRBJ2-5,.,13,TGTGCCAGCAGCTTAGCAGGTGGGGAGACCCAGTACTTC,CASSLAGGETQYF
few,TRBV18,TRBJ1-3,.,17,TGTGCCAGCTCATCCCCGGGACTAGATTACTCTGGAAACACCATATATTTT,CASSSPGLDYSGNTIYF
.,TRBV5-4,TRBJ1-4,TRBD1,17,TGTGCCAGCAGCGAACCAGGGGGATGGGGTTCCAATGAAAAACTGTTTTTT,CASSEPGGWGSNEKLFF
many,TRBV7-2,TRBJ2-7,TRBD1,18,TGTGCCAGCAGCCAACGCGGGACAGGGCCAATTAGCTCCTACGAGCAGTACTTC,CASSQRGTGPISSYEQYF
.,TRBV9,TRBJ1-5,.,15,TGTGCCAGCAGCGTAGAAGGGTGGAGCAATCAGCCCCAGCATTTT,CASSVEGWSNQPQHF
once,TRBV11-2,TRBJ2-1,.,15,TGTGCCAGCAGCCCGAGGACCGCCGTCTACAATGAGCAGTTCTTC,CASSPRTAVYNEQFF
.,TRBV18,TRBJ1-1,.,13,TGTGCCAGCGACTTAGCGGGAAACACTGAAGCTTTCTTT,CASDLAGNTEAFF
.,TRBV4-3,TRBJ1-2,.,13,TGCGCCAGCAGCCCGTACCTATCGGGGGGCTACACCTTC,CASSPYLSGGYTF
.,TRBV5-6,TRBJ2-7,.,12,TGTGCCAGCAGCGGACAATACTACGAGCAGTACTTC,CASSGQYYEQYF
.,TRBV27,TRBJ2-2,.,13,TGTGCCAGCAGCCTCACAGGTACCGGGGAGCTGTTTTTT,CASSLTGTGELFF
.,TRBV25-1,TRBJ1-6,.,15,TGTGCCAGCAGTGAATGGGCGAATTCGCATTCACCCCTCCACTTT,CASSEWANSHSPLHF
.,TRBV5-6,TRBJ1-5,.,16,TGTGCCAGCAGCTTCGCACGGGGGTATAGCAATCAGCCCCAGCATTTT,CASSFARGYSNQPQHF
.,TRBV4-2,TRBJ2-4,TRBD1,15,TGTGCCAGCAGCCAAGAAGGGCAGGGGGTCGGCATTCAGTACTTC,CASSQEGQGVGIQYF
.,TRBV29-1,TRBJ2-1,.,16,TGCAGCGTTGGAAATATAGGCCACAGCTCCTACAATGAGCAGTTCTTC,CSVGNIGHSSYNEQFF
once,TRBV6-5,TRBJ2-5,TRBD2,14,TGTGCCAGCAGCCGGGTAGCGGGCTGGGAGACCCAGTACTTC,CASSRVAGWETQYF
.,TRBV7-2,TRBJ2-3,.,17,TGTGCCAGCAGCCCAACGTCCGTCCGTCGGAGCACAGATACGCAGTATTTT,CASSPTSVRRSTDTQYF
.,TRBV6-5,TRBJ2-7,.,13,TGTGCCAGCAGTTACAGGGAGCGGTACGAGCAGTACTTC,CASSYRERYEQYF
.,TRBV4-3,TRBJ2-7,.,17,TGCGCCAGCAGCCAAGATTTTCGGGTACAGAATAACTACGAGCAGTACTTC,CASSQDFRVQNNYEQYF
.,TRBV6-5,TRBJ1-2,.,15,TGTGCCAGCAGTTACTCGCTCCAGGGGCGGTATGGCTACACCTTC,CASSYSLQGRYGYTF
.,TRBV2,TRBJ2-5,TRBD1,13,TGTGCCAGCAGCCAGACAGGGGAGGAGACCCAGTACTTC,CASSQTGEETQYF
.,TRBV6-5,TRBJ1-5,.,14,TGTGCCAGCAGGTCACAGGGCTCCAATCAGCCCCAGCATTTT,CASRSQGSNQPQHF
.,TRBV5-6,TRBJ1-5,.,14,TGTGCCAGCAGCTGGCGAGGGGGGAGACAGCCCCAGCATTTT,CASSWRGGRQPQHF
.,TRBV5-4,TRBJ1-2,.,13,TGTGCCAGCAGCTCCGGACAGACCTATGGCTACACCTTC,CASSSGQTYGYTF
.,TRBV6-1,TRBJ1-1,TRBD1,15,TGTGCCAGCAGCCCAACAGGGGATCGAAACACTGAAGCTTTCTTT,CASSPTGDRNTEAFF
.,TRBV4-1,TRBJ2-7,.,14,TGCGCCAGCAGCCAAGACCCGACAGGCAACGAGCAGTACTTC,CASSQDPTGNEQYF
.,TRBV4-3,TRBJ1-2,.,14,TGCGCCAGCAGCCAAGACAGGACCTCGGTTGGCTACACCTTC,CASSQDRTSVGYTF